Listed here are 15 T cell receptor beta chains from one sample, sequenced in a study of blood T cells in healthy people across ages. Combining a sample-barcoded 5' primer with a J-beta primer mix, a second PCR ran for about 6 to 11 cycles. TCRdb recomputed calls from the 5' RACE reads with MiXCR, one row per CDR3 protein. Among roughly 2 million distinct CDR3 sequences listed, around half were seen once. Sequenced input: blood. The receptors here all came from a woman in her forties in good health.

This clonotype was seen more than once but under ten times. The chain couples TRBV14 to TRBJ2-3, with D hard to call. Germline CDR1 SGHDN, CDR2 FVKESK. V was shortened by 0 bases and J by 4 bases, with 5 bases between the two germline ends. The CDR3 runs to 13 residues. The CDR3 DNA reads as TGTGCCAGCAGCCAAGAAATCGCAGATACGCAGTATTTT. It codes for CASSQEIADTQYF.

This chain connects TRBV7-6 to TRBJ2-1; 10 bases map to TRBD2. The trim removed 1 base at V and 6 bases at J, leaving 15 bases unmatched. This CDR3 spans 19 amino acids. Germline assignment: CDR1 SGHVS and CDR2 FNYEAQ. Here the CDR3 DNA reads TGTGCCAGCAGCTTAGTCGGGGCTAGCGGGGGAATAGGGCGCAATGAGCAGTTCTTC. As protein: CASSLVGASGGIGRNEQFF.

The chain has TRBV6-1 and TRBJ2-3; D assignment may be TRBD1 or TRBD2 (5 bases each). This CDR3 is built from 17 residues. Germline CDR1 and CDR2: MNHNS and SASEGT. V lost 4 bases and J lost 0, with 17 bases in between. The chain's CDR3 is CASSAASGTISTDTQYF. The CDR3 DNA reads as TGTGCCAGCAGTGCAGCTTCCGGGACCATAAGCACAGATACGCAGTATTTT.

This clonotype was detected only once. This chain uses TRBV20-1 with TRBJ2-1; D is tentatively TRBD1 or TRBD2 (5 bases each). This CDR3 comprises 16 residues. Germline V gene sequence: CDR1 DFQATT, CDR2 SNEGSKA (reference sequence). The V end was cut by 0 bases, the J end by 5 bases, with 17 bases between. DNA for the CDR3: TGCAGTGCTAGAGATCCTGGGAGATGGGGGAACAATGAGCAGTTCTTC. Its protein is CSARDPGRWGNNEQFF.

This chain uses TRBV5-1 with TRBJ1-4; no firm D call. Per germline, CDR1 SGHRS and CDR2 YFSETQ. The CDR3 has 14 residues. With 0 bases removed from V and 8 bases from J, the gap between germline ends came to 11 bases. The CDR3 reads CASSLDPAREKLFF. The CDR3 DNA reads as TGCGCCAGCAGCTTGGACCCTGCGAGAGAAAAACTGTTTTTT. The full variable domain, completed using reference TRBV5-1 and TRBJ1-4, is KAGVTQTPRYLIKTRGQQVTLSCSPISGHRSVSWYQQTPGQGLQFLFEYFSETQRNKGNFPGRFSGRQFSNSRSEMNVSTLELGDSALYLCASSLDPAREKLFFGSGTQLSVL.

The V and J genes are TRBV6-2 or TRBV6-3 and TRBJ1-2, with 8 bases that match TRBD1. Losses at the gene ends were 6 bases for V and 0 bases for J; bases not matched to a gene: 3. The CDR3 is 14 residues long. The germline gives CDR1 MNHEY, CDR2 SVGEGT. The CDR3 DNA is TGTGCCAGCAGGGGACAGGCTGCTAACTATGGCTACACCTTC. The encoded protein is CASRGQAANYGYTF.

This clonotype has a handful of counts. The CDR3 loop is CATSRDQLVNYNEQFF. In nucleotides, the CDR3 is TGTGCCACCAGCAGAGATCAGTTAGTCAACTACAATGAGCAGTTCTTC. The V call is TRBV15, the J call TRBJ2-1; D not resolved. V was pared by 0 bases and J by 3 bases, with 12 bases between. Germline assignment: CDR1 LNHNV and CDR2 YYDKDF (reference sequence). CDR3 length: 16 amino acids. Together with reference TRBV15 and TRBJ2-1, the CDR3 gives the full variable domain: DAMVIQNPRYQVTQFGKPVTLSCSQTLNHNVMYWYQQKSSQAPKLLFHYYDKDFNNEADTPDNFQSRRPNTSFCFLDIRSPGLGDTAMYLCATSRDQLVNYNEQFFGPGTRLTVL.

This chain uses TRBV5-5 with TRBJ1-5; the D is unclear. CDR1 and CDR2 from the germline V gene are SGHKS and YYEKEE (reference sequence). V was cut by 2 bases and J by 5 bases, with 8 bases left in between. This CDR3 region has 13 residues. The CDR3 DNA sequence: TGTGCCAGCAGCTTCAGACGCGATCAGCCCCAGCATTTT. Amino acid sequence: CASSFRRDQPQHF.

Remarks on this clonotype: The junction and the germline gene differ at one end; a read error may be behind it. The V and J genes are TRBV7-7 and TRBJ2-1; a weak D match, TRBD1 (6 bases). Per the germline V gene, CDR1 is SSHAT and CDR2 is FNYEAQ (reference sequence). The CDR3 sequence is 16 residues long. The CDR3 sequence is CASSPGRTATNNEQFF. The CDR3 nucleotides are TGTGCTAGCAGCCCAGGGCGGACAGCAACCAACAATGAGCAGTTCTTC.

This clonotype was seen a few times. The chain employs TRBV25-1 and TRBJ1-2; D unresolved. V was shortened by 4 bases and J by 2 bases, with 5 bases between the two germline ends. CDR1 is MGHDK and CDR2 is SYGVNS in the germline V gene. This CDR3 is built from 12 residues. As DNA, the CDR3 is TGTGCCAGCAGTGCGTTCAACTATGGCTACACCTTC. Translated: CASSAFNYGYTF.

The CDR3: CASSLFSGGLLQETQYF. CDR3 nucleotides: TGTGCCAGCAGTTTATTTTCAGGGGGCCTCCTGCAAGAGACCCAGTACTTC. V is TRBV27 and J is TRBJ2-5, with TRBD1 matching 8 bases. Germline trimming cut 1 base from V and 2 bases from J; bases unmatched to any gene: 9. CDR1 MNHEY and CDR2 SMNVEV come from the germline V gene (reference sequence). The CDR3 is made up of 17 amino acids.

Comment on this clonotype: The junction differs from germline at one of its ends, possibly a read error. The chain employs TRBV9 and TRBJ2-1, with D possibly being TRBD1 (6 bases). The CDR3 is 15 residues long. Germline lookup yields CDR1 SGDLS and CDR2 YYNGEE. The CDR3 DNA follows: TGTGCCGGCAGCGTAGGGGACACGTCCTACAATGAGCAGTTCTTC. It yields the protein CAGSVGDTSYNEQFF. The full variable domain, with the rest looked up from reference TRBV9 and TRBJ2-1, is DSGVTQTPKHLITATGQRVTLRCSPRSGDLSVYWYQQSLDQGLQFLIQYYNGEERAKGNILERFSAQQFPDLHSELNLSSLELGDSALYFCAGSVGDTSYNEQFFGPGTRLTVL.

The genes are TRBV7-9 and TRBJ2-7; either TRBD1 or TRBD2 may supply D (7 bases each). The end of the DNA is better explained by TRBJ2-5, so the J call may be wrong. The CDR3 is 16 residues long. Germline V lookup: CDR1 SEHNR, CDR2 FQNEAQ (reference sequence). The CDR3 loop reads CASSPGGGAMRETQYF. The CDR3 bases are TGTGCCAGCAGCCCAGGGGGGGGCGCTATGAGGGAGACCCAGTACTTC.

The chain employs TRBV29-1 and TRBJ1-4; D not resolved. V lost 4 bases to trimming and J lost 2 bases, with 5 bases between them. This CDR3 region has 12 residues. Germline V gene lookup returns CDR1 SQVTM and CDR2 ANQGSEA. The CDR3: CSVGGTNEKLFF. CDR3 nucleotide sequence: TGCAGCGTTGGCGGCACTAATGAAAAACTGTTTTTT.

The chain combines TRBV29-1 with TRBJ2-3, with 8 bases that match TRBD1. Germline V gene sequence: CDR1 SQVTM, CDR2 ANQGSEA. This CDR3 spans 12 amino acids. The V and J ends lost 2 bases and 12 bases, in that order; junction bases with no gene match: 7. In DNA, the CDR3 is TGCAGCGTTGAACCGGGGACAGGTGATCAGTATTTT. It encodes CSVEPGTGDQYF.